This T cell receptor beta chain was sequenced for a study of blood T cell repertoires in COVID-19. Whole-study context: From the United States, Italy and Spain came samples of acute and convalescent COVID-19.

The CDR3 loop spans 12 amino acids. Germline V gives CDR1 KGHSH, CDR2 LQKENI. V lost 3 bases and J lost 7, with 9 bases in between. Per the authors' pipeline: Using reference gene primer amplification, nucleated cell counts were estimated. Data came from immunoSEQ multiplex PCR; TCRdb stores just in-frame clones and leaves some out. The V and J calls and clone size come from that table; D and trimming were worked out from the DNA. The profile shows some 200,000 clones, around 86% of them singletons. Participants spanned ages roughly 18 to 95 years and resided in 24 US areas. Input material: PBMCs or T cells enriched from blood (not recorded which). This rearrangement joins TRBV18 to TRBJ1-1, with D possibly TRBD1 on 5 matching bases. The receptor comes from a woman between 50 and 59 years old with acute COVID-19. This chain's CDR3 is CASSPIQGEAFF. The DNA of the CDR3 is TGTGCCAGCTCACCGATCCAGGGTGAAGCTTTCTTT.